A selection of T cell receptor beta chains follows, all from one sample in a study of T cell responses to AZD1222 COVID-19 vaccine. Data came from immunoSEQ multiplex PCR; TCRdb stores just in-frame clones and leaves some out. Among about 110,000 clones, around 90% were seen once, and the ten largest hold under 3%. The sequences come from peripheral blood, collected 28 days after the second AZD1222 dose. The receptors originated from an adult who received the AZD1222 COVID-19 vaccine. Each CDR3 is given with its conserved first and last residue. Clone size is shown for a subset of rows, as once, few, many or a class of expanded clone.

clone_size j_call v_call cdr3_aa
. TRBJ1-1 TRBV24-1 CATSDFGYTEAFF
. TRBJ1-5 TRBV29-1 CSVAGGGQPQHF
. TRBJ1-1 TRBV28 CASSFGGGQGRNTEAFF
. TRBJ1-2 TRBV7-2 CASSSVVGRDYGYTF
. TRBJ2-5 TRBV19 CASSIANRVETQYF
. TRBJ2-4 TRBV6-1 CASSANPQGAKNIQYF
. TRBJ1-5 TRBV24-1 CATSGFGREPQHF
. TRBJ2-1 TRBV6-5 CASSYGREGNEQFF
. TRBJ1-1 TRBV11-2 CASRIGGASTEAFF
. TRBJ1-2 TRBV19 CASTKASDGGFYGYTF
. TRBJ1-5 TRBV2 CASSEGGSNQPQHF
. TRBJ1-1 TRBV29-1 CSVGSTGQMNTEAFF
once TRBJ2-1 TRBV7-8 CASSLGWIYNEQFF
. TRBJ1-4 TRBV24-1 CATGGTGSGEKLFF
. TRBJ1-1 TRBV19 CASSWFRGGGRNTEAFF
. TRBJ1-1 TRBV27 CASSLSPGQGEAFF
. TRBJ1-5 TRBV30 CAWSDPRQVNQPQHF
. TRBJ1-2 TRBV19 CASNFIGGAVYGYTF
. TRBJ1-2 TRBV6-2/TRBV6-3 CASSYSIADYGYTF
once TRBJ2-3 TRBV29-1 CSVVPRGDSFLF
. TRBJ2-1 TRBV9 CASSVFYNEQFF
. TRBJ1-4 TRBV27 CASSNDRFDEKLFF
. TRBJ2-2 TRBV19 CASTGGGRGTGELFF
few TRBJ1-2 TRBV10-3 CAISEWRRNDSYTF
. TRBJ2-5 TRBV19 CASSITGEQTQYF
. TRBJ2-5 TRBV5-1 CASSLVRVETQYF